This section outlines one T cell receptor (beta chain) sequence together with its context. Its antigen is currently not known. No much larger clone exists at a distance of one base, and base qualities are not known. Whole blood was collected in K2EDTA tubes by collaborating institutions according to the institutions' own protocols. For TCRbeta analysis, collaborators shipped samples in one of three forms: frozen whole blood, isolated PBMCs, or DNA extracted from either of those sample types. The sample comes from a study of blood T cell repertoires in COVID-19 (TCRdb year 2020). Background for the entire study: Samples covering the acute and convalescent phases of COVID-19 were provided by collaborators in the United States, Italy and Spain. The dataset comprised deeply sampled blood TCRbeta repertoires from subjects exposed to, actively infected with, or recovered from COVID-19. Where available, HLA class I and class II types were taken from metadata supplied by the sample provider and were not determined by assay-based typing. Samples were obtained from the ongoing ImmuneRACE study (first 160 participants) and from about 1,300 subjects provided by 6 global collaborators. The repertoires were made available in a free public database intended to serve as a resource for research on the immune response to SARS-CoV-2. Sample metadata almost always included a de-identified subject ID, COVID-19 status, age in years and sex. The prospective study material was composed of cDNA or gDNA derived from T cells, B-cell-depleted T cells, or PBMCs.

TCRbeta CDR3 regions were amplified from genomic DNA using the immunoSEQ Assay, a bias-controlled multiplex PCR. The published analysis was carried out like this. Nucleated cell counts per sample were estimated from amplification of reference gene primers within the assay. Sequence reads were collapsed and filtered to measure the absolute abundance of every unique TCRbeta CDR3 rearrangement. For each sample, productive Simpson clonality was calculated by taking the square root of Simpson's diversity index across productive rearrangements. Here the immuneACCESS table is served through TCRdb, limited to in-frame sequences with V and J called. Missing clones are a known gap in these copies; in checked studies unresolved V genes cover under half, and the rest lacks a known reason. The V and J calls and clone size come from that table; D and trimming were worked out from the DNA. The table for this sample lists 35,000 to 45,000 clones; roughly four fifths of them were counted only once. Over 12% of the sample belongs to the ten largest clones.

Study-level results and caveats: Clinical and demographic metadata were provided uncurated, with the amount varying by source and participant.

The CDR3 spans 15 residues, from the cysteine through the phenylalanine. The only DNA kept is the CDR3, 45 bases in frame from the first base. The germline V gene encodes CDR1 MNHEY and CDR2 SMNVEV (reference sequence). V is pared back by 0 bases and J by 2 bases, with 7 bases lying between the germline termini. The rearrangement combines TRBV27 with TRBJ2-2; TRBD2 is a weak D gene call, 6 bases matching. This TCR was recovered from a human donor in a cohort sampled during active COVID-19. Sequencing was carried out using peripheral blood. The CDR3 protein: CASSLSRGNTGELFF. Here is the DNA: TGTGCCAGCAGTTTATCGCGGGGCAACACCGGGGAGCTGTTTTTT.